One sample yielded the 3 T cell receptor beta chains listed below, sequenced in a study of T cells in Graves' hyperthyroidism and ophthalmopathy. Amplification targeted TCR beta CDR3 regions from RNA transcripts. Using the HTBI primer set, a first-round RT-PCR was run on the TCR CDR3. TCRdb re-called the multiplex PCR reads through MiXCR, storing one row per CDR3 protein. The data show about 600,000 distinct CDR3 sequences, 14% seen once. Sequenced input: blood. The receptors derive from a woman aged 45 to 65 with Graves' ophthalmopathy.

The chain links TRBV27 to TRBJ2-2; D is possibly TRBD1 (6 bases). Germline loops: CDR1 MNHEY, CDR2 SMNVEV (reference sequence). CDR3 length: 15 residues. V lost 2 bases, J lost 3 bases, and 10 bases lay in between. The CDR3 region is CASSLMGQYTGELFF. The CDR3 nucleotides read TGTGCCAGCAGTTTAATGGGACAATACACCGGGGAGCTGTTTTTT.

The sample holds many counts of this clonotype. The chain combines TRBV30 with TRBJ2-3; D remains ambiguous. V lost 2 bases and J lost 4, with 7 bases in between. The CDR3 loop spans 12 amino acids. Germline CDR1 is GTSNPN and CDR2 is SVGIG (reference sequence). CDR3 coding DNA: TGTGCCTGGAGTCCCCTGGCAGATACGCAGTATTTT. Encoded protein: CAWSPLADTQYF.

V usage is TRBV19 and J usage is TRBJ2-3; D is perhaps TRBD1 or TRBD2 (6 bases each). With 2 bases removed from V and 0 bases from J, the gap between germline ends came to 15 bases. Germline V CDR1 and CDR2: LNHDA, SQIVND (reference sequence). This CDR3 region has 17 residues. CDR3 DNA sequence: TGTGCCAGTAGTATAACCGGGGGCGGTTCTAGCACAGATACGCAGTATTTT. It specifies CASSITGGGSSTDTQYF.